Below are 16 T cell receptor beta chains sequenced from a single sample in a study of molecular identifiers for immune sequencing clone quantification. TCRdb used MiXCR to reprocess the PCR reads, holding one entry per CDR3 protein. The data contain about 320,000 distinct CDR3 sequences, about 22% of them singletons. The sequenced material came from naive CD8+ T cells from blood, with Jurkat cell RNA spiked in. This sample's subset: FACS-sorted CD8+CD4-CCR7+CD45RA+ naive T cells. These receptors originate from a human donor in good health. Some libraries in this study had Jurkat cell RNA spiked in.

This clonotype has just a few counts. The chain joins TRBV10-3 to TRBJ2-7; either TRBD1 or TRBD2 may supply D (5 bases each). CDR1 and CDR2 from the germline V gene are ENHRY and SYGVKD. CDR3 length: 15 amino acids. V gave up 7 bases and J gave up 4 bases, with 20 bases separating them. The CDR3 spells CAITDSARGGYEQYF. In DNA, the CDR3 is TGTGCCATCACCGACAGCGCCCGAGGCGGGTACGAGCAGTACTTC.

There are many counts of this clonotype. For the CDR3, the DNA is TGTGCCAGCAGCTTATCAGAGGTCAAAGAGCAGTACTTC. Protein sequence: CASSLSEVKEQYF. This chain uses TRBV7-6 with TRBJ2-7; D gene uncertain. CDR3 length: 13 amino acids. Trimming stripped 2 bases from V and 7 bases from J, with 12 bases between. CDR1 and CDR2 from the germline V gene are SGHVS and FNYEAQ.

Only a few counts were recorded for this clonotype. V usage is TRBV4-2 and J usage is TRBJ2-7, with D tentatively TRBD2 (6 bases). Looked up from germline, CDR1 is LGHNA and CDR2 is YNFKEQ. This CDR3 spans 15 amino acids. The ends were cut back, 1 base at V and 6 bases at J, with 16 bases in the middle. The CDR3: CASSQVGGVEGEQYF. CDR3 sequence (DNA): TGTGCCAGCAGCCAAGTCGGCGGGGTTGAGGGCGAGCAGTACTTC.

This clonotype was seen many times. J is TRBJ1-2 and V is TRBV6-1; 7 nucleotides align to TRBD1. This CDR3 is 12 amino acids long. Germline V lookup: CDR1 MNHNS, CDR2 SASEGT. With V trimmed by 11 bases and J by 4 bases, 7 bases remained unmatched. CDR3 bases: TGTGCCGGTCGCAGGGGGTCCTATGGCTACACCTTC. The encoded protein is CAGRRGSYGYTF.

This clonotype was seen many times. J is TRBJ1-4 and V is TRBV2; TRBD1 might be the D (5 bases). Trimming cost V 11 bases and J 4 bases, with 14 bases left between them. CDR1 and CDR2 from the germline V gene are SNHLY and FYNNEI. The CDR3 extends over 13 amino acids. In DNA, the CDR3 is TGTGCCGTAAGACACAGGAGTAATGAAAAACTGTTTTTT. This sequence encodes CAVRHRSNEKLFF.

This clonotype was detected ten times or more. The chain links TRBV7-9 to TRBJ2-3, with 13 bases identical to TRBD2. Germline V gives CDR1 SEHNR, CDR2 FQNEAQ (reference sequence). With 5 bases clipped from V and 6 bases from J, the junction kept 14 bases outside the gene matches. The CDR3 extends over 18 amino acids. The CDR3 DNA sequence: TGTGCCAGCAGCCATAAAAGTGGACTAGCGGGAGAGGAGGATACGCAGTATTTT. This sequence encodes CASSHKSGLAGEEDTQYF.

In its sample, this clonotype was seen a few times. This chain uses TRBV6-2 or TRBV6-3 with TRBJ2-7, with D unresolved. Germline V gene sequence: CDR1 MNHEY, CDR2 SVGEGT. V lost 7 bases to trimming and J lost 0 bases, with 10 bases between them. CDR3 length: 13 residues. In DNA, the CDR3 is TGTGCCAGCACCATCCTAGGCTCCTACGAGCAGTACTTC. As protein: CASTILGSYEQYF.

This clonotype was picked up many times. This CDR3 reads CASDRDTDTQYF. The CDR3, as DNA: TGTGCGAGCGACAGGGACACAGATACGCAGTATTTT. The J gene is TRBJ2-3, the V gene TRBV2; 7 bases line up with TRBD1. This CDR3 region has 12 residues. Germline CDR1 and CDR2: SNHLY and FYNNEI.

Concerning this clonotype: This may stem from a read error, because a much larger clone lies one nucleotide away. V gene TRBV7-9 combines with J gene TRBJ2-2; 7 positions agree with TRBD2. Germline V gives CDR1 SEHNR, CDR2 FQNEAQ (reference sequence). CDR3 size: 18 residues. Trimming took 0 bases from V and 4 from J; bases not matched to a gene: 11. CDR3: CASSLAFGAGRCTGELFF. The CDR3 DNA sequence: TGTGCCAGCAGCTTAGCGTTTGGAGCGGGACGTTGCACCGGGGAGCTGTTTTTT.

This clonotype appeared once. As the CDR3 is not closed by the conserved phenylalanine or tryptophan, this likely results from a read error. The chain joins TRBV4-3 to TRBJ1-4, with D possibly matching TRBD1 (5 bases). Germline V gives CDR1 LGHNA, CDR2 YSLEER. Trimming took off 0 bases at V and 6 bases at J, with 14 bases between the two ends. The CDR3 length is 16 residues. CDR3 sequence reads: CASSQDKAQGYEKLFL. The CDR3 nucleotides read TGCGCCAGCAGCCAAGATAAGGCCCAGGGTTATGAAAAACTGTTTCTT.

Worth noting for this clonotype: This sequence may be a read error, since a much larger clone differs from it by one base. The chain couples TRBV5-4 to TRBJ2-7; no definite D call. V was clipped by 3 bases and J by 3 bases, with 7 bases between them. The CDR3 is made up of 12 amino acids. Germline V gene data show CDR1 as SGHNT and CDR2 as YYREEE (reference sequence). CDR3 bases: TGTGCCAGCAGCTCGTATGGCTACGAGCAGTACTTC. This encodes CASSSYGYEQYF.

This clonotype was recorded at least ten times. CDR3 loop: CASSLVMKGASTDTQYF. DNA of the CDR3: TGTGCCAGCAGCTTAGTTATGAAGGGAGCTAGCACAGATACGCAGTATTTT. The chain employs TRBV7-8 and TRBJ2-3; D is perhaps TRBD2 (5 bases). The CDR3 loop spans 17 amino acids. CDR1 is SGHVS, CDR2 FQNEAQ, per germline. V was shortened by 1 base and J by 0 bases, with 14 bases between the two germline ends.

The count of this clonotype is one. A much larger clone lies one base from this, so it may be a read error. The chain links TRBV6-5 to TRBJ2-3; D ambiguous. Per germline, CDR1 MNHEY and CDR2 SVGAGI. With 5 bases removed from V and 11 bases from J, the gap between germline ends came to 17 bases. The length of the CDR3 is 13 residues. The CDR3 protein is CASSRSSALGQYF. As DNA, the CDR3 is TGTGCCAGCAGTCGGTCGTCTGCCCTCGGGCAGTATTTT.

In its sample, this clonotype was seen many times. This rearrangement joins TRBV2 to TRBJ2-3; TRBD2 agrees at 8 bases. With 6 bases clipped from V and 2 bases from J, the junction kept 7 bases outside the gene matches. The germline gives CDR1 SNHLY, CDR2 FYNNEI. The CDR3 runs to 15 residues. The CDR3 is CASRNGRAITDTQYF. CDR3 DNA: TGTGCCAGCAGAAACGGGAGGGCCATCACAGATACGCAGTATTTT.

In this sample, this clonotype turned up a few times. The chain employs TRBV18 and TRBJ2-3, with 8 bases fitting TRBD2. Trimming at V came to 0 bases and at J to 2 bases, leaving 1 base not matched to a gene. The germline V gene has CDR1 KGHSH and CDR2 LQKENI. CDR3 length: 15 amino acids. In nucleotides, the CDR3 is TGTGCCAGCTCACCACCTAGCGGGATCACAGATACGCAGTATTTT. Translated: CASSPPSGITDTQYF.

The chain couples TRBV10-1 to TRBJ1-1; D not resolved. This CDR3 region has 15 residues. Germline lookup yields CDR1 WNHNN and CDR2 SYGVQD (reference sequence). V lost 0 bases and J 3 bases, leaving 11 bases between the germline ends. The CDR3 nucleotides read TGCGCCAGCAGTGAGTCGACTCGGCCCTACACTGAAGCTTTCTTT. This gives the protein CASSESTRPYTEAFF.